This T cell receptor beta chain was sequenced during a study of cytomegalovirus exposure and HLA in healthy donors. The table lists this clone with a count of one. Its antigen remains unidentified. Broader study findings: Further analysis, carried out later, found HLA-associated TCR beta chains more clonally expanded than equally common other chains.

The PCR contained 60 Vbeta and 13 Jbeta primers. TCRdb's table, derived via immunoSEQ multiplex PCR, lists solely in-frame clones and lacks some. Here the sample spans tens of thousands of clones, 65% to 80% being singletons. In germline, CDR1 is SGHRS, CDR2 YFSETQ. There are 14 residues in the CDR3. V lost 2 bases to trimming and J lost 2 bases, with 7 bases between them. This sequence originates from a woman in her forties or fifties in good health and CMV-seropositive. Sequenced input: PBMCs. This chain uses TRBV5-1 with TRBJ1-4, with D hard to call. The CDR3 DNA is TGCGCCAGCAGCTTCGGGGAGACTAATGAAAAACTGTTTTTT. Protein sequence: CASSFGETNEKLFF. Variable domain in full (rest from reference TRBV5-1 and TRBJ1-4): KAGVTQTPRYLIKTRGQQVTLSCSPISGHRSVSWYQQTPGQGLQFLFEYFSETQRNKGNFPGRFSGRQFSNSRSEMNVSTLELGDSALYLCASSFGETNEKLFFGSGTQLSVL.